One and the same sample provided the 27 T cell receptor beta chains below, sequenced in a study of T-cell memory formation after mild COVID-19. TCRdb reprocessed the 5' RACE reads via MiXCR and lists one record per CDR3 protein. Of 550,000 to 600,000 distinct CDR3 sequences listed, roughly 20% were seen once; the top ten hold about 8.7%. Material: PBMCs or a T cell subset sorted from them (not recorded which). These TCRs come from an adult woman who had mild COVID-19 (a few samples of this study predate the infection). Cell type and time point are not known.

This clonotype was seen only a few times. The rearrangement joins TRBV5-1 to TRBJ2-1; TRBD1 aligns across 10 bases. Germline CDR1 SGHRS, CDR2 YFSETQ. Unmatched junction bases numbered 1, after V lost 4 bases and J lost 6 bases. The CDR3 is 13 amino acids. As DNA, the CDR3 is TGCGCCAGCAGCCGGACAGGGGGCAATGAGCAGTTCTTC. Its protein product is CASSRTGGNEQFF. The variable domain in full, completed from reference TRBV5-1 and TRBJ2-1, reads KAGVTQTPRYLIKTRGQQVTLSCSPISGHRSVSWYQQTPGQGLQFLFEYFSETQRNKGNFPGRFSGRQFSNSRSEMNVSTLELGDSALYLCASSRTGGNEQFFGPGTRLTVL.

This clonotype has only a few counts. The rearrangement joins TRBV20-1 to TRBJ2-5, with D perhaps matching TRBD2 (6 bases). Looked up from germline, CDR1 is DFQATT and CDR2 is SNEGSKA (reference sequence). This CDR3 is built from 13 residues. CDR3 coding DNA: TGCAGCGGGACTCCTCGGGGTAGAGAGACCCAGTACTTC. As protein: CSGTPRGRETQYF.

The chain links TRBV29-1 to TRBJ2-1; 10 positions match TRBD1. The V gene's germline CDR1 is SQVTM and CDR2 ANQGSEA. The CDR3 runs 14 residues. V gave up 5 bases and J gave up 4 bases; unmatched junction bases: 5. CDR3 nucleotide sequence: TGCAGCGTTTTAGGGGACAGGGGATACAATGAGCAGTTCTTC. Protein sequence: CSVLGDRGYNEQFF.

The chain uses TRBV7-2 and TRBJ1-3; no clear D. CDR1 and CDR2 from the germline V gene are SGHTA and FQGNSA. The V end lost 3 bases, the J end lost 0 bases, and 9 bases lay between the germline ends. The CDR3 extends over 15 amino acids. As DNA, the CDR3 is TGTGCCAGCAGCTTCGGCTCAAGCTCTGGAAACACCATATATTTT. This translates into CASSFGSSSGNTIYF.

This clonotype was seen more than once but under ten times. This chain uses TRBV15 with TRBJ2-1; possibly TRBD1 for D (5 bases). Germline V lookup: CDR1 LNHNV, CDR2 YYDKDF (reference sequence). Deletions cut 4 bases from V and 5 bases from J, with 12 bases between. This CDR3 region has 14 residues. The CDR3 DNA sequence: TGTGCCACCAGCATCAGCAGGGTCCACAATGAGCAGTTCTTC. It encodes CATSISRVHNEQFF.

This clonotype came up a few times. The CDR3 nucleotides read TGTGCCAGCAGACACAGTTCATATCTTTACGATGAGCAGTTCTTC. Translated, it gives CASRHSSYLYDEQFF. The rearrangement uses TRBV6-5 and TRBJ2-1; D is undetermined. Looked up from germline, CDR1 is MNHEY and CDR2 is SVGAGI. This CDR3 comprises 15 residues. V lost 6 bases to trimming and J lost 8 bases, with 20 bases between them.

The V gene is TRBV20-1, the J gene TRBJ1-5; TRBD1 matches 7 bases. Germline V gives CDR1 DFQATT, CDR2 SNEGSKA (reference sequence). Unmatched junction bases numbered 6, after V lost 4 bases and J lost 6 bases. The CDR3 runs to 13 residues. CDR3 sequence (DNA): TGCAGTGCTAACAGGGGAACGAGTCAGCCCCAGCATTTT. Protein: CSANRGTSQPQHF.

There are a few counts of this clonotype. The chain employs TRBV6-5 and TRBJ1-2; 7 bases are a match to TRBD1. The V and J ends lost 4 bases and 3 bases, in that order; junction bases with no gene match: 5. Germline CDR1 and CDR2: MNHEY and SVGAGI. This CDR3 has 14 amino acids. The CDR3 sequence is CASSSAGGDYGYTF. DNA for the CDR3: TGTGCCAGCAGTTCCGCAGGGGGAGACTATGGCTACACCTTC.

This clonotype came up a few times. The CDR3 protein is CASSQGPAGGQETQYF. In nucleotides, the CDR3 is TGCGCCAGCAGCCAAGGCCCCGCAGGGGGCCAAGAGACCCAGTACTTC. The chain joins TRBV4-3 to TRBJ2-5, with 7 nucleotides matching TRBD1. The junction had 6 bases not matched to a gene; V was cut back by 1 base and J by 1 base. In germline, CDR1 is LGHNA, CDR2 YSLEER. The CDR3 has 16 residues.

This clonotype appeared a few times. The genes are TRBV12-3 or TRBV12-4 and TRBJ2-2; tentatively, D is TRBD2 (6 bases). Trimming removed 4 bases at V and 0 bases at J, with 12 bases between. The CDR3 contains 16 residues. The CDR3 loop is CASSYFRGTNTGELFF. The CDR3 nucleotides read TGTGCCAGCAGTTATTTTCGGGGGACGAACACCGGGGAGCTGTTTTTT.

The chain couples TRBV9 to TRBJ2-7; 9 positions agree with TRBD1. Germline CDR1 is SGDLS and CDR2 is YYNGEE. This CDR3 contains 15 residues. Germline trimming cut 4 bases from V and 2 bases from J; bases unmatched to any gene: 7. The CDR3 DNA is TGTGCCAGCAGCACCTCGGGACAGGGAGCCTACGAGCAGTACTTC. Its translation is CASSTSGQGAYEQYF.

This sequence joins TRBV29-1 and TRBJ1-1; D is perhaps TRBD1 (6 bases). Trimming took off 2 bases at V and 9 bases at J, with 7 bases between the two ends. Germline V CDR1 and CDR2: SQVTM, ANQGSEA. This CDR3 has 10 amino acids. This CDR3 is CSVERDKAFF. The CDR3 coding sequence is TGCAGCGTTGAAAGGGACAAAGCTTTCTTT.

The gene calls are TRBV7-8 and TRBJ2-6; TRBD1 matches at 7 bases. Germline-derived CDR1 and CDR2 are SGHVS and FQNEAQ. The CDR3 covers 20 residues. V was clipped by 1 base and J by 0 bases; unmatched bases: 12. The CDR3 reads CASSLVRPGTVLSGANVLTF. Here the CDR3 DNA reads TGTGCCAGCAGCTTAGTGAGGCCCGGGACAGTCCTCTCTGGGGCCAACGTCCTGACTTTC.

The chain carries TRBV21-1 and TRBJ2-3; the table's D call TRBD2 went unverified against the DNA. TRBV21-1 counts as a pseudogene. CDR3 size: 21 residues. The CDR3 is CASRPSFGERGGWASTDTQYF. The CDR3 DNA reads as TGTGCCAGCAGACCCTCCTTTGGGGAGCGCGGTGGTTGGGCTAGCACAGATACGCAGTATTTT.

This clonotype showed up just a few times. The V and J genes are TRBV7-9 and TRBJ2-2; D is perhaps TRBD2 (5 bases). The CDR3 loop spans 16 amino acids. V was shortened by 5 bases and J by 0 bases, with 13 bases between the two germline ends. The germline V gene encodes CDR1 SEHNR and CDR2 FQNEAQ (reference sequence). This CDR3 is CASSLPGGSNTGELFF. DNA for the CDR3: TGTGCCAGCAGCCTCCCTGGCGGGTCGAACACCGGGGAGCTGTTTTTT.

This clonotype has ten or more counts. The rearrangement joins TRBV20-1 to TRBJ1-1; perhaps TRBD1 as D (6 bases). Germline assignment: CDR1 DFQATT and CDR2 SNEGSKA (reference sequence). This CDR3 is built from 14 residues. V shed 5 bases and J shed 1 base, with 14 bases lying between them. DNA of the CDR3: TGCAGTGCTGCCCCGGGGGCGGGGAACACTGAAGCTTTCTTT. Its protein product is CSAAPGAGNTEAFF.

This clonotype turned up a few times. The chain carries TRBV9 and TRBJ2-1, with 10 bases matching TRBD2. The V and J ends lost 0 bases and 10 bases, in that order; junction bases with no gene match: 7. Germline CDR1 and CDR2: SGDLS and YYNGEE. This CDR3 has 15 residues. The CDR3 is CASSVGLAGGGEQFF. The CDR3 DNA is TGTGCCAGCAGCGTAGGCTTAGCGGGAGGTGGGGAGCAGTTCTTC.

The CDR3 DNA is TGTGCCAGCAGTTATTTCGGCCAGAACACCGGGGAGCTGTTTTTT. As protein: CASSYFGQNTGELFF. The rearrangement uses TRBV6-5 and TRBJ2-2, with unresolved D. Germline V CDR1 and CDR2: MNHEY, SVGAGI. V lost 3 bases, J lost 1 base, and 9 bases lay in between. This CDR3 is 15 amino acids long.

The gene calls are TRBV10-3 and TRBJ2-7; 14 bases map to TRBD2. The CDR3 has 18 residues. With V trimmed by 2 bases and J by 8 bases, 14 bases remained unmatched. In germline, CDR1 is ENHRY, CDR2 SYGVKD. CDR3 in DNA: TGTGCCATCAGTGAGGACCCAATCGGACTAGCGGGAGGCGGCCAGCAGTACTTC. Translation gives CAISEDPIGLAGGGQQYF.

This sequence joins TRBV12-3 or TRBV12-4 and TRBJ2-7, with TRBD2 matching over 7 bases. V lost 4 bases and J lost 5; bases outside the gene matches: 8. The CDR3 runs to 14 residues. The CDR3: CASSSSWGGNEQYF. In DNA form, the CDR3 reads TGTGCCAGCAGTTCATCCTGGGGGGGGAACGAGCAGTACTTC.

The chain uses TRBV30 and TRBJ2-1; no clear D. The CDR3 consists of 13 residues. Per the germline V gene, CDR1 is GTSNPN and CDR2 is SVGIG (reference sequence). V was shortened by 0 bases and J by 3 bases, with 6 bases between the two germline ends. Here the CDR3 reads CAWSVRNYNEQFF. The CDR3 nucleotides read TGTGCCTGGAGTGTACGTAACTACAATGAGCAGTTCTTC. The variable domain in full, completed from reference TRBV30 and TRBJ2-1, reads SQTIHQWPATLVQPVGSPLSLECTVEGTSNPNLYWYRQAAGRGLQLLFYSVGIGQISSEVPQNLSASRPQDRQFILSSKKLLLSDSGFYLCAWSVRNYNEQFFGPGTRLTVL.

In this sample, this clonotype turned up many times. The chain uses TRBV7-9 and TRBJ2-7; 8 bases fit TRBD2. The ends lost 3 bases at V and 2 bases at J; junction bases unmatched: 3. From germline, CDR1 is SEHNR and CDR2 FQNEAQ (reference sequence). CDR3 length: 14 amino acids. The CDR3 DNA reads as TGTGCCAGCAGCTTTAGCGGGAACGCCTACGAGCAGTACTTC. It translates to CASSFSGNAYEQYF.

The chain recombines TRBV3-1 with TRBJ2-1, with D possibly matching TRBD2 (5 bases). V lost 1 base and J lost 4, with 8 bases in between. This CDR3 region has 14 residues. Germline V gene data show CDR1 as LGHDT and CDR2 as YNNKEL (reference sequence). CDR3 sequence: CASSQGTFYNEQFF. The CDR3 DNA is TGTGCCAGCAGCCAAGGGACTTTTTACAATGAGCAGTTCTTC.

This chain uses TRBV7-2 with TRBJ1-1; no clear D gene. This CDR3 has 15 amino acids. V gave up 3 bases and J gave up 1 base, with 12 bases separating them. The germline gives CDR1 SGHTA, CDR2 FQGNSA. The CDR3 reads CASSFSGLGNTEAFF. The CDR3 nucleotides are TGTGCCAGCAGCTTTTCCGGACTGGGGAACACTGAAGCTTTCTTT. Filled out from reference TRBV7-2 and TRBJ1-1, the complete variable domain reads GAGVSQSPSNKVTEKGKDVELRCDPISGHTALYWYRQSLGQGLEFLIYFQGNSAPDKSGLPSDRFSAERTGGSVSTLTIQRTQQEDSAVYLCASSFSGLGNTEAFFGQGTRLTVV.

V gene TRBV6-2 or TRBV6-3 combines with J gene TRBJ2-5, with TRBD2 identical over 10 bases. Germline CDR1 is MNHEY and CDR2 is SVGEGT. With V trimmed by 6 bases and J by 5 bases, 6 bases remained unmatched. The CDR3 length is 14 residues. This chain's CDR3 is CASRILAGRETQYF. Here the CDR3 DNA reads TGTGCCAGCAGGATACTAGCGGGGCGGGAGACCCAGTACTTC.

This clonotype was counted only a few times. This chain connects TRBV4-1 to TRBJ2-5, with D possibly being TRBD1 (5 bases). CDR1 and CDR2 from the germline V gene are MGHRA and YSYEKL. This CDR3 contains 14 residues. Trimming removed 5 bases from V and 2 bases from J, with 12 bases in between. The CDR3 loop is CASSFRVRQETQYF. CDR3 DNA sequence: TGCGCCAGCAGCTTCAGGGTTCGGCAAGAGACCCAGTACTTC.

This clonotype showed up just a few times. This chain joins TRBV2 and TRBJ2-2, with D perhaps TRBD1 (6 bases). The V and J ends lost 7 bases and 6 bases respectively, with 12 bases between them. Germline CDR1 is SNHLY and CDR2 is FYNNEI. The CDR3 spans 13 residues. The CDR3 loop is CASTKKGAGELFF. In DNA form, the CDR3 reads TGTGCCAGCACTAAAAAGGGGGCCGGGGAGCTGTTTTTT.